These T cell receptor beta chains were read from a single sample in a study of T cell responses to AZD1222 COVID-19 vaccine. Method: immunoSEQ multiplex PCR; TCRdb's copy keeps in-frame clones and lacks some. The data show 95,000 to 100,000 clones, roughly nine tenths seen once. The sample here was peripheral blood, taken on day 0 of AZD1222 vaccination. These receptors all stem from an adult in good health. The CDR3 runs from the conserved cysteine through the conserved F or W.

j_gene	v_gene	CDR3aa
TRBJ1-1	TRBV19	CASRMWTGDTEAFF
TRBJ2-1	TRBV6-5	CASRSLANEQFF
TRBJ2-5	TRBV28	CASRSYQGAGETQYF
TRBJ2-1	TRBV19	CASSIWGQGYNEQFF
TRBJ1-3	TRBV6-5	CASSLTSGTGGNTIYF
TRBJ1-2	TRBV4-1	CASSQVLKFGSGYTF
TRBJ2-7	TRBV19	CASSKGSLGNEQYF
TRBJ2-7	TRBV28	CASSPGQGFPYEQYF
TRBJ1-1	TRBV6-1	CASSENLNTEAFF
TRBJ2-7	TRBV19	CASSLAGEVNEQYF
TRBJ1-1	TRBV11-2	CASRSLGLDTEAFF
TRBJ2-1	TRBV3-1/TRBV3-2	CASSQEGGYHEQFF
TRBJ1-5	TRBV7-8	CASSPLWNQPQHF
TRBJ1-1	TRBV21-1	CASSEGDKGTEAFF
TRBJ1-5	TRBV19	CASSPFLRTAQYSNQPQHF
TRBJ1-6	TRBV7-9	CASSFFQGDSPLHF
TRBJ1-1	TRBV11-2	CASSPLHWRQSLEAFF
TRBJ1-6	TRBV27	CASSFSKNSPLHF
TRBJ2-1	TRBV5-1	CASSLEGGLAANEQFF
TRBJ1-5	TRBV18	CASSQQVDQPQHF
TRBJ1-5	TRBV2	CASNLQGGHQPQHF
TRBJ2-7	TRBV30	CAWSLTGTEQYF
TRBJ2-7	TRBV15	CATSTFGTNPYYEQYF
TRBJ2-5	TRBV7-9	CASTPLSETQYF
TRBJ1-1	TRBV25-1	CASSEITGTTEAFF
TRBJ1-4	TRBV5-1	CASSFDREGEKLFF
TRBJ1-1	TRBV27	CASRWMGTEAFF
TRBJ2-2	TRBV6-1	CASSEPRDRRSTGELFF
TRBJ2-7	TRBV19	CASSTPGTGRDEQYF
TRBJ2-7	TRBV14	CASSQLHRVEQYF
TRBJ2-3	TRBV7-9	CASSRGLAGGTDTQYF
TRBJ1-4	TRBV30	CAWSLRTGSEKLFF
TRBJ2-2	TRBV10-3	CAIRSGTGHTGELFF
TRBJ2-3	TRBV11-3	CASSLGPRGGGDTQYF
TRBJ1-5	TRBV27	CASSYRFQGSNQPQHF
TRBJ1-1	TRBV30	CAWSRGRQGILNTEAFF
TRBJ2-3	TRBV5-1	CASSFLFSTDTQYF
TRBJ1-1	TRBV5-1	CASRRQGMNTEAFF
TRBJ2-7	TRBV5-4	CASSWGLAGESPPYEQYF
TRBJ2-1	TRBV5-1	CASNKEGGSYNEQFF
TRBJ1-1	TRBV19	CASSIQTGAMNTEAFF
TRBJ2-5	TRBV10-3	CATTLDLSQETQYF
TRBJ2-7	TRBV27	CASSPRDYDYEQYF
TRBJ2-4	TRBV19	CASSIQLAGEVYF
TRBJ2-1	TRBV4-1	CASSNSGLAGGNEQFF
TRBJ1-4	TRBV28	CASTSSEGVNEKLFF
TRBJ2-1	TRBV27	CASQGRQLAGGSYNEQFF
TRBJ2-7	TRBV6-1	CASSEASEFIYEQYF
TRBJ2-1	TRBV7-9	CASSLTSIDNEQFF
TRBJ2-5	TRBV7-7	CASSLLPTGGGETQYF
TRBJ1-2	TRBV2	CASHTDYYGYTF
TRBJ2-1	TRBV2	CASSLGTSGKNEQFF
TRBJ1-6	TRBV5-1	CASSLWQEDSPLHF
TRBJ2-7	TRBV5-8	CASRWTGDYEQYF
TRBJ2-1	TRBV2	CASSGGTSGRDSNEQFF
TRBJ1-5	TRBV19	CASSARAGVSNQPQHF
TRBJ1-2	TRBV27	CASSLAVGFGGYTF
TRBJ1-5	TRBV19	CASQSTGTGLNQPQHF
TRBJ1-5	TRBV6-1	CASSEADGEANQPQHF
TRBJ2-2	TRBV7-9	CASSSSGLNTGELFF